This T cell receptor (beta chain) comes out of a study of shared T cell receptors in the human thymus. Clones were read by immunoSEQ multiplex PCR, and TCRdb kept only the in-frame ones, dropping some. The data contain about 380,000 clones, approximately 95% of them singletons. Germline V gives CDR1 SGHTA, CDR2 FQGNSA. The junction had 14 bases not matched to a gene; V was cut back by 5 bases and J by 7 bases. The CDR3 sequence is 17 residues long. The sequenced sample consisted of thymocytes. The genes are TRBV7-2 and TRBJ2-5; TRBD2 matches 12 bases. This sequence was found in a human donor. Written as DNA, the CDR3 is TGTGCCAGCAGCCCCCCGCCTAGCGGGAGGGCCAGTCCGACCCAGTACTTC. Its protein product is CASSPPPSGRASPTQYF.